The next 8 T cell receptor beta chains were all read from a single sample in a study of blood T cell repertoires in COVID-19. Measured with immunoSEQ multiplex PCR; TCRdb has only the in-frame clones, and not every one. The data show roughly 300,000 clones, with 80% to 90% seen just once and roughly 12% held by the top ten. The material sequenced was peripheral blood. These receptors all stem from a woman aged 25 to 39 with COVID-19, enrolled during active disease.

The chain is built from TRBV5-1 and TRBJ2-2, with 9 positions matching TRBD1. The length of the CDR3 is 14 residues. CDR1 and CDR2 from the germline V gene are SGHRS and YFSETQ. With 3 bases clipped from V and 4 bases from J, the junction kept 1 base outside the gene matches. CDR3 protein: CASSSDRGTGELFF. In DNA, the CDR3 is TGCGCCAGCAGCTCGGACAGGGGCACCGGGGAGCTGTTTTTT.

This chain joins TRBV4-1 and TRBJ2-5; 14 positions agree with TRBD2. The CDR3 loop spans 16 amino acids. Trimming at V came to 4 bases and at J to 2 bases, leaving 3 bases not matched to a gene. Germline V lookup: CDR1 MGHRA, CDR2 YSYEKL. Written as DNA, the CDR3 is TGCGCCAGCAGCCGTGGACTAGCGGGGGGTCAAGAGACCCAGTACTTC. It encodes CASSRGLAGGQETQYF.

J is TRBJ2-5 and V is TRBV18, with TRBD1 as a possible D gene (5 bases). V was clipped by 2 bases and J by 0 bases, with 10 bases between them. CDR3 size: 15 residues. The germline gives CDR1 KGHSH, CDR2 LQKENI. The CDR3 here is CASSPRAGNQETQYF. As DNA, the CDR3 is TGTGCCAGCTCACCAAGGGCAGGGAACCAAGAGACCCAGTACTTC.

A few counts support this clone. Other DNA sequences from this sample encode an identical CDR3 as well. This chain links TRBV19 with TRBJ1-5, with TRBD1 as a possible D gene (6 bases). Per the germline V gene, CDR1 is LNHDA and CDR2 is SQIVND (reference sequence). CDR3 size: 14 residues. Trimming took 3 bases from V and 7 from J, leaving 13 bases between them. This CDR3 is CASSMQGLGQPQHF. The CDR3 DNA reads as TGTGCCAGTAGTATGCAGGGGTTGGGGCAGCCCCAGCATTTT.

The J gene is TRBJ2-4, the V gene TRBV15; D not resolved. Germline values: CDR1 LNHNV, CDR2 YYDKDF (reference sequence). The CDR3 is made up of 15 amino acids. V shed 0 bases and J shed 4 bases, with 10 bases lying between them. CDR3 region: CATSRDLGRKNIQYF. CDR3 bases: TGTGCCACCAGCAGAGATCTGGGCAGAAAAAACATTCAGTACTTC.

The chain recombines TRBV9 with TRBJ2-5, with 13 bases matching TRBD2. The trim removed 1 base at V and 5 bases at J, leaving 5 bases unmatched. The germline V gene encodes CDR1 SGDLS and CDR2 YYNGEE. This CDR3 has 16 residues. The CDR3 is CASSVSGLAGSETQYF. The CDR3 bases are TGTGCCAGCAGCGTATCGGGACTAGCGGGGTCGGAGACCCAGTACTTC.

This chain joins TRBV5-8 and TRBJ2-1; 13 nucleotides agree with TRBD2. In germline, CDR1 is SGHTS, CDR2 YDEGEE. This CDR3 contains 19 residues. V trimming: 4 bases; J trimming: 0 bases; junction bases outside the gene matches: 10. CDR3 loop: CASSQLGLAGASSYNEQFF. In DNA, the CDR3 is TGTGCCAGCAGCCAACTCGGACTAGCGGGGGCTAGCTCCTACAATGAGCAGTTCTTC.

The CDR3 DNA is TGTGCCAGCAGTAGTAGGGGGACAGATACGCAGTATTTT. This gives the protein CASSSRGTDTQYF. This chain connects TRBV5-4 to TRBJ2-3, with a possible D match to TRBD1 (6 bases). The CDR3 length is 13 residues. V lost 5 bases, J lost 3 bases, and 10 bases lay in between. Germline CDR1 and CDR2: SGHNT and YYREEE (reference sequence).